This T cell receptor beta chain was profiled in a study of blood T cell repertoires in COVID-19. The data were produced by immunoSEQ multiplex PCR, yet TCRdb's version contains in-frame clones alone and is incomplete. The data contain under 250,000 clones, 65% to 85% of them singletons. Sample: peripheral blood. The clonotype originates from a woman in her 50s with acute or convalescent COVID-19.

As DNA, the CDR3 is TGTGCCAGTAGTATGGGATTACTAGCGGGAGGCCACACAGATACGCAGTATTTT. Its translation is CASSMGLLAGGHTDTQYF. The rearrangement links TRBV19 to TRBJ2-3; TRBD2 matches 12 bases. V lost 3 bases to trimming and J lost 2 bases; unmatched junction nucleotides: 9. Per the germline V gene, CDR1 is LNHDA and CDR2 is SQIVND (reference sequence). This CDR3 comprises 18 residues. Based on the CDR3 plus reference TRBV19 and TRBJ2-3, the full variable domain is DGGITQSPKYLFRKEGQNVTLSCEQNLNHDAMYWYRQDPGQGLRLIYYSQIVNDFQKGDIAEGYSVSREKKESFPLTVTSAQKNPTAFYLCASSMGLLAGGHTDTQYFGPGTRLTVL.